This passage covers 31 T cell receptor beta chains from one sample sequenced in a study of T cells after yellow fever vaccination. A single record per CDR3 protein comes from TCRdb applying MiXCR to the 5' RACE reads. The sample consists of 300,000 to 450,000 distinct CDR3 sequences, 7% to 10% of them appearing once. Material: PBMCs, obtained around 45 days after the first yellow fever vaccination. Receptors originate from a man in his late teens or twenties who received the YFV17D yellow fever vaccine.

J is TRBJ1-3 and V is TRBV29-1, with D unresolved. The length of the CDR3 is 12 residues. V shed 7 bases and J shed 0 bases, with 7 bases lying between them. Germline V CDR1 and CDR2: SQVTM, ANQGSEA. The CDR3 loop reads CSAAVSGNTIYF. The CDR3 DNA follows: TGCAGCGCCGCTGTCTCTGGAAACACCATATATTTT.

The chain carries TRBV5-4 and TRBJ2-5; 7 nucleotides line up with TRBD2. CDR3 length equals 15 residues. Germline trimming cut 4 bases from V and 5 bases from J; bases unmatched to any gene: 11. Germline values: CDR1 SGHNT, CDR2 YYREEE (reference sequence). The CDR3 coding sequence is TGTGCCAGCAGCACCGTGGTGGGGGGGGGGGAGACCCAGTACTTC. Its translation is CASSTVVGGGETQYF. Filled out from reference TRBV5-4 and TRBJ2-5, the complete variable domain reads ETGVTQSPTHLIKTRGQQVTLRCSSQSGHNTVSWYQQALGQGPQFIFQYYREEENGRGNFPPRFSGLQFPNYSSELNVNALELDDSALYLCASSTVVGGGETQYFGPGTRLLVL.

The rearrangement uses TRBV18 and TRBJ1-2; weak D call: TRBD1 (5 bases). V was pared by 3 bases and J by 8 bases, with 13 bases between. This CDR3 region has 13 residues. Germline-derived CDR1 and CDR2 are KGHSH and LQKENI. CDR3 in amino acids: CASSPAAGEGYTF. The CDR3 DNA reads TGTGCCAGCTCACCTGCGGCGGGGGAAGGCTACACCTTC.

This clonotype was counted only a few times. The V gene is TRBV11-1, the J gene TRBJ2-1; no definite D call. The CDR3 is made up of 15 amino acids. Germline CDR1 is SGHAT and CDR2 is FQDESV (reference sequence). V was trimmed by 7 bases and J by 4 bases, leaving 17 bases between them. The CDR3 DNA sequence: TGTGCCAGCAACCCAAGCATAGGAGAATACAATGAGCAGTTCTTC. Its protein is CASNPSIGEYNEQFF.

CDR3 amino acids: CASSLRTGGISTEAFF. CDR3 DNA sequence: TGTGCCAGCAGTTTACGGACAGGGGGCATATCCACTGAAGCTTTCTTT. The V gene is TRBV12-3 or TRBV12-4, the J gene TRBJ1-1, with 11 nucleotides matching TRBD1. V was clipped by 2 bases and J by 4 bases; unmatched bases: 6. This CDR3 region has 16 residues.

This clonotype turned up a few times. The J gene is TRBJ2-1, the V gene TRBV4-1, with a weak D call TRBD2 (6 bases). Trimming took 2 bases from V and 0 from J, leaving 8 bases between them. Looked up from germline, CDR1 is MGHRA and CDR2 is YSYEKL. CDR3 length equals 15 residues. CDR3 sequence reads: CASSQRGGSYNEQFF. CDR3 DNA sequence: TGCGCCAGCAGCCAAAGGGGAGGCTCCTACAATGAGCAGTTCTTC.

The rearrangement joins TRBV29-1 to TRBJ2-3, with 8 positions matching TRBD2. Germline V gene sequence: CDR1 SQVTM, CDR2 ANQGSEA. After removal of 8 bases from V and 4 bases from J, the junction contained 8 bases not matched to a gene. This CDR3 is 13 amino acids long. The CDR3 coding sequence is TGCAGCACATTACGGGGGGGGGCAGATACGCAGTATTTT. This codes for CSTLRGGADTQYF.

This clonotype was counted between two and nine times. The CDR3 sequence is CATSDYGKDEQFF. DNA of the CDR3: TGTGCCACCAGTGATTATGGAAAGGATGAGCAGTTCTTC. The J gene is TRBJ2-1, the V gene TRBV24-1; D is unresolved. Per germline, CDR1 KGHDR and CDR2 SFDVKD. Trimming removed 2 bases from V and 8 bases from J, with 9 bases in between. This CDR3 has 13 amino acids.

This clonotype has ten or more counts. V gene TRBV5-1 combines with J gene TRBJ1-1; perhaps TRBD1 as D (5 bases). CDR1 is SGHRS, CDR2 YFSETQ, per germline. Trimming pared 0 bases from V and 2 bases from J, leaving 8 bases between. The CDR3 spans 14 residues. CDR3 nucleotide sequence: TGCGCCAGCAGCTTGGCAGGGCCTAACACTGAAGCTTTCTTT. It encodes CASSLAGPNTEAFF.

This clonotype was detected a few times. The rearrangement uses TRBV5-1 and TRBJ2-7; D is ambiguous. Germline V gene sequence: CDR1 SGHRS, CDR2 YFSETQ. The CDR3 covers 15 residues. The V and J ends lost 1 base and 3 bases respectively, with 14 bases between them. Here the CDR3 reads CASSLTPVGGYEQYF. The CDR3 nucleotides are TGCGCCAGCAGCTTGACCCCGGTCGGCGGCTACGAGCAGTACTTC.

The rearrangement links TRBV5-1 to TRBJ1-2; TRBD1 is a possible D gene (6 bases). This CDR3 is 15 amino acids long. Germline CDR1 reads SGHRS; CDR2 reads YFSETQ. V was shortened by 0 bases and J by 6 bases, with 15 bases between the two germline ends. The CDR3 here is CASSLGRTDTNGYTF. CDR3 bases: TGCGCCAGCAGCTTGGGTCGGACAGACACCAATGGCTACACCTTC. Variable domain in full (rest from reference TRBV5-1 and TRBJ1-2): KAGVTQTPRYLIKTRGQQVTLSCSPISGHRSVSWYQQTPGQGLQFLFEYFSETQRNKGNFPGRFSGRQFSNSRSEMNVSTLELGDSALYLCASSLGRTDTNGYTFGSGTRLTVV.

The chain uses TRBV20-1 and TRBJ2-7; possibly TRBD2 for D (5 bases). The germline V gene encodes CDR1 DFQATT and CDR2 SNEGSKA (reference sequence). The CDR3 covers 13 residues. Between the trimmed V and J ends, which lost 6 bases and 11 bases, there was a span of 23 bases. This CDR3 is CSALFFRDAGEYF. The CDR3 DNA sequence: TGCAGTGCCCTCTTCTTTCGGGATGCCGGGGAGTACTTC.

This clonotype was seen a few times. The chain couples TRBV4-3 to TRBJ2-1; D possibly corresponds to TRBD1 (6 bases). CDR1 and CDR2 from the germline V gene are LGHNA and YSLEER. The CDR3 runs 15 residues. Trimming stripped 4 bases from V and 4 bases from J, with 14 bases between. The CDR3: CASSPRDTRYNEQFF. The CDR3 nucleotides read TGCGCCAGCAGCCCCCGGGACACCCGATACAATGAGCAGTTCTTC.

This clonotype was detected a few times. The chain recombines TRBV4-3 with TRBJ2-7; unclear D gene. Trimming took off 8 bases at V and 5 bases at J, with 10 bases between the two ends. The CDR3 sequence is 11 residues long. Germline CDR1 and CDR2: LGHNA and YSLEER. CDR3 region: CASGQRNEQYF. The CDR3 DNA sequence: TGCGCCAGCGGTCAGCGCAACGAGCAGTACTTC.

V is TRBV18 and J is TRBJ2-1, with TRBD2 matching over 10 bases. Germline CDR1 and CDR2: KGHSH and LQKENI. V was clipped by 0 bases and J by 9 bases; unmatched bases: 5. The CDR3 is made up of 15 amino acids. The CDR3 region is CASSPPLAGVGEQFF. The CDR3 region has the DNA TGTGCCAGCTCACCACCGCTAGCGGGGGTGGGTGAGCAGTTCTTC.

The V gene is TRBV12-3 or TRBV12-4, the J gene TRBJ2-7; possibly TRBD1 for D (5 bases). This CDR3 has 14 amino acids. Between the trimmed V and J ends, which lost 1 base and 6 bases, there was a span of 13 bases. CDR3 nucleotide sequence: TGTGCCAGCAGTTTAGAGGGGCGGCTGCCCGAGCAGTACGTC. Amino acids: CASSLEGRLPEQYV.

The chain has TRBV2 and TRBJ2-7, with 7 bases lining up with TRBD2. CDR3 length: 14 residues. CDR1 SNHLY and CDR2 FYNNEI come from the germline V gene. The V gene end was trimmed by 6 bases and the J gene end by 2 bases; junction bases not matched to a gene: 7. Written as DNA, the CDR3 is TGTGCCAGCAGAGCTGGGGGGGTCACCTACGAGCAGTACGTC. It yields the protein CASRAGGVTYEQYV.

This clonotype has a single count. This chain links TRBV12-3 or TRBV12-4 with TRBJ2-1, with D perhaps TRBD1 (5 bases). CDR3 size: 12 residues. V gave up 6 bases and J gave up 8 bases, with 11 bases separating them. CDR3 region: CASRFLGDEQFF. The CDR3 nucleotides read TGTGCCAGCAGGTTCTTAGGGGATGAGCAGTTCTTC.

This clonotype was seen more than once but under ten times. The genes are TRBV7-2 and TRBJ1-5, with D perhaps TRBD1 (5 bases). Germline CDR1 and CDR2: SGHTA and FQGNSA. This CDR3 contains 15 residues. Trimming shortened V by 5 bases and J by 3 bases, and 14 bases separated the two germline ends. This CDR3 reads CASSPHMGPNQPQHF. CDR3 nucleotides: TGTGCCAGCAGCCCGCATATGGGGCCCAATCAGCCCCAGCATTTT. The full variable domain, in which reference TRBV7-2 and TRBJ1-5 provide the parts outside the CDR3, is GAGVSQSPSNKVTEKGKDVELRCDPISGHTALYWYRQSLGQGLEFLIYFQGNSAPDKSGLPSDRFSAERTGGSVSTLTIQRTQQEDSAVYLCASSPHMGPNQPQHFGDGTRLSIL.

There are many counts of this clonotype. V is TRBV12-3 or TRBV12-4 and J is TRBJ1-2; no clear D gene. CDR3 length: 14 residues. V gave up 4 bases and J gave up 4 bases, with 13 bases separating them. CDR3 DNA sequence: TGTGCCAGCAGTTCGCTGGGTTTAGTCTATGGCTACACCTTC. As protein: CASSSLGLVYGYTF.

The table lists this clonotype with many counts. The V and J genes are TRBV7-9 and TRBJ1-1; possible D gene TRBD1, 6 bases. In germline, CDR1 is SEHNR, CDR2 FQNEAQ (reference sequence). Trimming cost V 5 bases and J 0 bases, with 10 bases left between them. The CDR3 covers 14 residues. CDR3 region: CASSRRQVNTEAFF. CDR3 sequence (DNA): TGTGCCAGCAGCCGCCGACAGGTGAACACTGAAGCTTTCTTT.

The J gene is TRBJ1-2, the V gene TRBV20-1; maybe TRBD1 (5 bases). The CDR3 loop spans 14 amino acids. The germline gives CDR1 DFQATT, CDR2 SNEGSKA (reference sequence). The germline V and J ends were trimmed by 3 bases and 2 bases, with 13 bases remaining between them. Here the CDR3 DNA reads TGCAGTGCTAGCCGGGACCCAAAAAACTATGGCTACACCTTC. Protein product: CSASRDPKNYGYTF.

The rearrangement joins TRBV11-2 to TRBJ2-7; 11 nucleotides agree with TRBD2. The CDR3 sequence is 18 residues long. The ends lost 4 bases at V and 0 bases at J; junction bases unmatched: 11. The germline V gene has CDR1 SGHAT and CDR2 FQNNGV. The CDR3 region is CASSSKTSGVDISYEQYV. In DNA, the CDR3 is TGTGCCAGCAGCTCGAAGACTAGCGGGGTAGACATCTCCTACGAGCAGTACGTC.

This clonotype was counted ten times or more. CDR3 DNA: TGCGCCAGCAGCTTGGGGGCGACAGACACAGATACGCAGTATTTT. It specifies CASSLGATDTDTQYF. The chain has TRBV5-1 and TRBJ2-3; D perhaps matches TRBD1 (5 bases). There are 15 residues in the CDR3. CDR1 is SGHRS and CDR2 is YFSETQ in the germline V gene. Trimming took 0 bases from V and 2 from J, leaving 10 bases between them.

This chain links TRBV12-3 or TRBV12-4 with TRBJ1-1; D is uncertain. With 8 bases removed from V and 11 bases from J, the gap between germline ends came to 27 bases. This CDR3 is built from 15 residues. CDR3 protein: CASSSLFDKGVVAFF. CDR3 coding DNA: TGTGCCAGCTCCAGTTTATTCGACAAGGGCGTTGTGGCTTTCTTT.

The rearrangement links TRBV7-2 to TRBJ2-2, with 14 bases fitting TRBD2. The CDR3 consists of 17 residues. Germline CDR1 and CDR2: SGHTA and FQGNSA. The V and J ends lost 7 bases and 7 bases, in that order; junction bases with no gene match: 11. This chain's CDR3 is CASTSRLAGGRGGELFF. CDR3 sequence (DNA): TGTGCCAGCACCTCTCGACTAGCGGGGGGGCGAGGCGGGGAGCTGTTTTTT.

This clonotype was observed many times. The chain is built from TRBV20-1 and TRBJ2-3; the match to TRBD2 covers 8 bases. Germline trimming cut 6 bases from V and 4 bases from J; bases unmatched to any gene: 9. The CDR3 is 14 amino acids. Germline CDR1 is DFQATT and CDR2 is SNEGSKA (reference sequence). In nucleotides, the CDR3 is TGCAGTGCCCGGCCCAGCGGGGGCCCAGATACGCAGTATTTT. Protein sequence: CSARPSGGPDTQYF.

The rearrangement joins TRBV7-6 to TRBJ2-2; 9 bases fit TRBD2. V gave up 5 bases and J gave up 7 bases; unmatched junction bases: 11. Germline V CDR1 and CDR2: SGHVS, FNYEAQ. This CDR3 region has 16 residues. In DNA, the CDR3 is TGTGCCAGCAGCCCGTTATCTAGCGGGGTAGGCGGGGAGCTGTTTTTT. It yields the protein CASSPLSSGVGGELFF.

In its sample, this clonotype was seen many times. The rearrangement links TRBV12-3 or TRBV12-4 to TRBJ1-1, with a possible D match to TRBD1 (6 bases). With 6 bases removed from V and 1 base from J, the gap between germline ends came to 12 bases. This CDR3 contains 14 residues. The CDR3 nucleotides read TGTGCCAGCAGAATAGGAGGGGGGAACACTGAAGCTTTCTTT. Translating it yields CASRIGGGNTEAFF.

The genes are TRBV11-2 and TRBJ2-5, with TRBD1 identical over 10 bases. CDR1 is SGHAT and CDR2 is FQNNGV in the germline V gene. The CDR3 has 15 residues. V was clipped by 5 bases and J by 5 bases; unmatched bases: 8. Here the CDR3 DNA reads TGTGCCAGCAGCGTCGACAGGGGGCGCGGGGAGACCCAGTACTTC. As protein: CASSVDRGRGETQYF.

The chain uses TRBV30 and TRBJ1-3; TRBD1 matches at 7 bases. The V and J ends lost 1 base and 4 bases, in that order; junction bases with no gene match: 4. The germline gives CDR1 GTSNPN, CDR2 SVGIG (reference sequence). The CDR3 spans 14 residues. CDR3: CAWSALGQGNTIYF. CDR3 DNA sequence: TGTGCCTGGAGTGCCCTGGGACAGGGAAACACCATATATTTT. The complete variable domain, with remaining parts taken from reference TRBV30 and TRBJ1-3, reads SQTIHQWPATLVQPVGSPLSLECTVEGTSNPNLYWYRQAAGRGLQLLFYSVGIGQISSEVPQNLSASRPQDRQFILSSKKLLLSDSGFYLCAWSALGQGNTIYFGEGSWLTVV.